These 5 T cell receptor beta chains share one sample of origin, sequenced in a study of regulatory T cells in long-lasting Graves disease. Time point of the sample: newly diagnosed GD, antithyroid drugs for less than 3 months. From PBMCs, RNA was extracted and then used to make the TCR library. For TCR beta, libraries came from iRepertoire HTBI primers and Arm-PCR of CDR3 regions. TCRdb reanalysed the multiplex PCR reads using MiXCR and keeps one entry per CDR3 protein. The table has 520,000 or so distinct CDR3 sequences, about 11% seen once. These sequences were also reported in another study, on T cells in Graves' hyperthyroidism and ophthalmopathy.

This sample comprised peripheral blood mononuclear cells (PBMCs), obtained at new diagnosis, from a patient treated with antithyroid drugs. These TCRs come from a woman aged 30 to 39 with Graves disease.

This chain links TRBV6-9 with TRBJ2-2, with D possibly matching TRBD2 (6 bases). The V end lost 3 bases, the J end lost 1 base, and 21 bases lay between the germline ends. Germline V gives CDR1 MNHGY, CDR2 SVAAGI. The length of the CDR3 is 19 residues. CDR3 amino acids: CASSYIGAAGGVNTGELFF. DNA for the CDR3: TGTGCCAGCAGTTACATAGGTGCAGCCGGCGGGGTGAACACCGGGGAGCTGTTTTTT.

The rearrangement uses TRBV12-3 or TRBV12-4 and TRBJ1-2; perhaps TRBD1 as D (6 bases). The CDR3 has 15 amino acids. Between the trimmed V and J ends, which lost 1 base and 8 bases, there was a span of 17 bases. The CDR3 sequence is CASSLGQGTTGGYTF. In nucleotides, the CDR3 is TGTGCCAGCAGTTTAGGTCAGGGGACAACAGGAGGCTACACCTTC.

The V gene is TRBV4-3, the J gene TRBJ1-3; no reliable D call. Germline V gene sequence: CDR1 LGHNA, CDR2 YSLEER. V gave up 0 bases and J gave up 0 bases, with 9 bases separating them. This CDR3 is built from 16 residues. The chain's CDR3 is CASSQDLLFSGNTIYF. CDR3 DNA: TGCGCCAGCAGCCAAGATCTGTTGTTCTCTGGAAACACCATATATTTT.

The rearrangement joins TRBV6-1 to TRBJ2-7, with D maybe TRBD2 (7 bases). V was trimmed by 6 bases and J by 3 bases, leaving 12 bases between them. CDR3 length equals 13 residues. Germline values: CDR1 MNHNS, CDR2 SASEGT. CDR3 in amino acids: CASRGGGDYEQYF. The CDR3 region has the DNA TGTGCCAGCAGGGGAGGGGGGGACTACGAGCAGTACTTC.

This rearrangement joins TRBV4-1 to TRBJ1-1; D uncertain. V was cut by 1 base and J by 3 bases, with 9 bases left in between. The CDR3 sequence is 14 residues long. Germline CDR1 and CDR2: MGHRA and YSYEKL. The CDR3 coding sequence is TGCGCCAGCAGCCAAGTTCAGAAAGACACTGAAGCTTTCTTT. Translation gives CASSQVQKDTEAFF.